Included here is one TCR beta chain sequence, with context. Its antigen has not been determined. Likely a read error: the CDR3 ends without its conserved phenylalanine or tryptophan. A constant-region primer and ProtoScript II reverse transcriptase were used to reverse-transcribe TCRbeta-specific cDNA from roughly 0.55 ug total RNA. TCRbeta libraries were built with three nested multiplex PCR rounds, a slightly modified ARM-PCR procedure. Multiplex TRBV1-TRBV30 forward primers and a Cbeta reverse primer were used in the first two PCR rounds, each of which was run for approximately 10 cycles. Sample barcodes and Illumina adapters were added in a final 25-cycle PCR with Deep VentR polymerase. Before sequencing, amplicons between 200 and 500 bp were purified from gel using a QIAquick gel extraction kit. TCRbeta amplicons were sequenced on an Illumina HiSeq 2500 with 250-bp paired-end reads. Turning to the authors' computational methods: To recover full CDR3 sequences, reads were quality-trimmed using Trimmomatic v0.33 and paired reads were then merged using FLASH v1.2.11. MiGEC v1.2.1b assigned V, D and J germline segments to the rearranged TCRbeta sequences. Clonotype statistics and Shannon-Wiener diversity indices were calculated with VDJtools v1.0.0. To cut down on sampling bias, every analysis after diversity analysis relied on just the 250 most abundant clonotypes from each sample. TCRdb itself trimmed the public reads at Q25 with fastp, ran MiXCR and retained productive beta chains. Every CDR3 protein is listed once, alongside the most common genes and DNA of its rows. These V and J calls originate from TCRdb's pipeline instead of the authors' own analysis. This sample lists 84,000 or so distinct CDR3 sequences; approximately 72% were detected once. The ten biggest clones cover 15% to 20% of the sample.

Without any cell sorting, total RNA and DNA were co-extracted from about 20-30 mg of bulk tissue using the AllPrep DNA/RNA mini kit. Surgical resection was performed in China between 2015 and early 2016 on four or five patients with histopathologically diagnosed primary liver carcinoma. Patients had chronic HBV infection and were treatment-naive at sampling. Five spatially separated regions were sampled from each tumor: the superior, inferior, left-lateral and right-lateral poles, plus the tumor centre. More than 80% viable tumor cells were found by histology in every tumor sample. Fresh tumor and adjacent tissue pieces were bisected, with one half stored in RNAlater at -80 degrees C and the other half sent for histology. This specimen belongs to a study of tumor-infiltrating lymphocytes in primary liver carcinoma (dated by TCRdb to about 2017). Turning to the overall study: Of the five patients (three men and two women, aged 30 to 69 years), four had hepatocellular carcinoma and one had combined HCC and intrahepatic cholangiocarcinoma. The study combined TCRbeta repertoire sequencing, expression microarrays and whole-exome sequencing across five regions of each liver tumor, with adjacent normal tissue and blood. A total of roughly 35 specimens from 5 patients, comprising approximately 25 tumor regions, 5 adjacent noncancerous liver tissues and 5 peripheral blood samples, were covered by TCRbeta repertoire sequencing. The five patients had tumors of stage T1-T3 N0M0, with maximum diameters ranging from about 4 to 11 cm. Agilent mRNA microarray profiling was performed on the 25 tumor region samples to relate TCRbeta repertoire diversity to the local molecular phenotype. Each sample produced about 3.5 to 7.5 million productive TCRbeta reads, and read depth showed no significant difference between tissue types. High reproducibility was observed for the technical replicate repertoires, with mean shared-clone rates approximately 0.9 and correlation coefficients above 0.95.

The germline V gene (reference sequence) specifies SGHNT as CDR1 and YYREEE as CDR2. Including both end residues, the CDR3 is 16 amino acids long. Only CDR3 DNA is held: 48 bases, read in frame from base 1. Findings and caveats that apply to the study as a whole: With just a handful of patients in the study, the authors point out that the findings should be validated in a larger study. Compared with blood, tumors had a significantly larger share of the repertoire taken up by the top 250 clones (p = 0.039). Because sequencing covered only the TCR beta chain and unpaired alpha chains were not captured, true repertoire diversity is likely underestimated. Only about 8-25% of top clones were present in all five regions of a tumor, suggesting spatial heterogeneity of tumor-infiltrating T cells. Because the samples were bulk and unsorted, CD4+ and CD8+ T cell repertoires could not be compared. Repertoire overlap was found to be higher between tumor regions (mean about 36%) than between tumor-adjacent (around 17%) or tumor-blood (about 15%) pairs, consistent with antigen-driven expansion.

Recombination joined TRBV5-4 with TRBJ2-2; 7 of the junction bases match TRBD2. The clonotype was recovered from a man in his forties with primary liver carcinoma and hepatitis B virus infection. Sequencing input: liver tumor tissue from sampling region 1. The cell subset or site label for this specimen denotes: tumor region T1, superior pole. The DNA sequence follows: TGTGCCAGTAGCTCTGGACTAGGTGGGAGGATCGGGGAGCTGTTTCTT. The encoded protein is CASSSGLGGRIGELFL.